The 19 T cell receptor beta chains below all came from one sample that was sequenced in a study of somatic mutations in cytotoxic T cells in rheumatoid arthritis (dated by TCRdb to between 2016 and 2019). Receptor libraries were prepared by the immunoSEQ multiplex PCR assay. TCRdb retrieved this table from immuneACCESS and kept in-frame rearrangements only. Not all clones are present; in checked studies, unresolved V genes account for under half, and no reason is known for the remainder. The sample table holds about 17,000 clones, of which approximately 74% were seen once. The top ten clones comprise roughly 5% of the sample. Input material: CD8+ T cells sorted from blood. The receptor source for this set is a man aged 60 to 75 in good health.

The chain has TRBV27 and TRBJ2-1, with D perhaps TRBD1 (6 bases). The V end was cut by 0 bases, the J end by 8 bases, with 17 bases between. This CDR3 is 16 amino acids long. The germline V gene encodes CDR1 MNHEY and CDR2 SMNVEV (reference sequence). CDR3 bases: TGTGCCAGCAGTTTATCCGCTCGGGACAAAGGCGATGAGCAGTTCTTC. Protein: CASSLSARDKGDEQFF.

V usage is TRBV19 and J usage is TRBJ1-5, with D possibly being TRBD1 (5 bases). In germline, CDR1 is LNHDA, CDR2 SQIVND (reference sequence). The V gene lost 6 bases and the J gene lost 15 bases, with 18 bases spanning the gap. The CDR3 consists of 12 residues. The CDR3 coding sequence is TGTGCCAGTAGCTCTGGACATCTGATTAGGCATTTT. It codes for CASSSGHLIRHF.

The J gene is TRBJ2-5, the V gene TRBV12-5; D unresolved. The CDR3 is 13 amino acids. CDR1 is LGHNT, CDR2 FRNRAP, per germline. The V and J ends lost 1 base and 4 bases respectively, with 7 bases between them. The CDR3 nucleotides read TGTGCTAGTGGTTTGGCGGAGCCAGAGACCCAGTACTTC. It translates to CASGLAEPETQYF. The full variable domain, completed using reference TRBV12-5 and TRBJ2-5, is DARVTQTPRHKVTEMGQEVTMRCQPILGHNTVFWYRQTMMQGLELLAYFRNRAPLDDSGMPKDRFSAEMPDATLATLKIQPSEPRDSAVYFCASGLAEPETQYFGPGTRLLVL.

The chain links TRBV4-1 to TRBJ2-1; 8 nucleotides align to TRBD1. The CDR3 sequence is 15 residues long. Germline lookup yields CDR1 MGHRA and CDR2 YSYEKL. V was pared by 3 bases and J by 4 bases, with 5 bases of the junction left unmatched. CDR3 nucleotides: TGCGCCAGCAGCCATCAGGGGGCGCGGTACAATGAGCAGTTCTTC. Protein product: CASSHQGARYNEQFF.

This clone occurred a few times. The junction does not match germline at one end; this may be a read error. The rearrangement joins TRBV27 to TRBJ1-2; TRBD1 matches 9 bases. The CDR3 consists of 15 residues. The germline CDR1 and CDR2 sequences are MNHEY and SMNVEV (reference sequence). The CDR3 protein is CASRTRDRVTDGYTF. The CDR3 DNA is TGCGCCAGCAGAACCAGGGACAGGGTGACGGATGGCTACACCTTC.

The rearrangement joins TRBV7-6 to TRBJ2-3; perhaps TRBD2 as D (6 bases). CDR3 length: 14 amino acids. Trimming removed 5 bases from V and 1 base from J, with 10 bases in between. Germline V CDR1 and CDR2: SGHVS, FNYEAQ. This CDR3 is CASSRVAGTDTQYF. For the CDR3, the DNA is TGTGCCAGCAGCCGAGTAGCGGGCACAGATACGCAGTATTTT.

This clone has only a few counts. The chain carries TRBV7-8 and TRBJ2-5; maybe TRBD2 (6 bases). Trimming took 3 bases from V and 5 from J, leaving 16 bases between them. Per the germline V gene, CDR1 is SGHVS and CDR2 is FQNEAQ. CDR3 length: 15 amino acids. The CDR3 here is CASSFPGEARETQYF. The CDR3 DNA sequence: TGTGCCAGCAGCTTCCCCGGGGAGGCCAGGGAGACCCAGTACTTC.

Written as DNA, the CDR3 is TGTGCCAGCAGCGGCTCCGACGGAGACGGAAAGACCTATGGCTACACCTTC. Encoded protein: CASSGSDGDGKTYGYTF. The rearrangement links TRBV7-2 to TRBJ1-2; D gene uncertain. Trimming removed 5 bases at V and 4 bases at J, with 23 bases between. Germline CDR1 reads SGHTA; CDR2 reads FQGNSA. The CDR3 is 17 residues long.

This rearrangement joins TRBV19 to TRBJ1-1; D remains ambiguous. V was shortened by 1 base and J by 4 bases, with 10 bases between the two germline ends. CDR1 and CDR2 from the germline V gene are LNHDA and SQIVND (reference sequence). The CDR3 totals 14 residues. CDR3 in amino acids: CASSIGGSSTEAFF. The CDR3 DNA reads TGTGCCAGTAGTATAGGTGGCTCAAGCACTGAAGCTTTCTTT.

The chain is built from TRBV19 and TRBJ1-6, with 8 bases lining up with TRBD1. Germline trimming cut 5 bases from V and 8 bases from J; bases unmatched to any gene: 5. Germline V gives CDR1 LNHDA, CDR2 SQIVND (reference sequence). The CDR3 loop spans 14 amino acids. The CDR3 DNA follows: TGTGCCAGTAGTCCCGGACAGGGACATTCACCCCTCCACTTT. Its protein is CASSPGQGHSPLHF.

Turning to this clone: Germline and junction disagree at one end, which may indicate a read error. In DNA, the CDR3 is TGTGCCAGCAGCTTACAAGGTCCGGGTAGCACCGATACGCAGTATTTT. Translated: CASSLQGPGSTDTQYF. The rearrangement joins TRBV11-1 to TRBJ2-3; unclear D gene. CDR1 SGHAT and CDR2 FQDESV come from the germline V gene (reference sequence). The CDR3 is made up of 16 amino acids.

This clone has a handful of counts. The chain has TRBV27 and TRBJ2-7; the D gene is possibly TRBD1 (6 bases). Between the trimmed V and J ends, which lost 6 bases and 9 bases, there was a span of 18 bases. Germline V gene lookup returns CDR1 MNHEY and CDR2 SMNVEV (reference sequence). The CDR3 covers 13 residues. In nucleotides, the CDR3 is TGTGCCAGCAGGCTCGGACAGAACGCGGGGCAGTACTTC. It yields the protein CASRLGQNAGQYF.

CDR3 DNA: TGTGCCAGCAGCCACCGTCAAGGGGTCTACGAGCAGTACTTC. Translated: CASSHRQGVYEQYF. V usage is TRBV7-2 and J usage is TRBJ2-7; TRBD1 is a possible D gene (5 bases). V gave up 5 bases and J gave up 3 bases, with 14 bases separating them. The CDR3 runs to 14 residues. Looked up from germline, CDR1 is SGHTA and CDR2 is FQGNSA.

This chain connects TRBV27 to TRBJ2-1; 7 bases are shared with TRBD2. This CDR3 region has 12 residues. Germline V gene sequence: CDR1 MNHEY, CDR2 SMNVEV (reference sequence). V dropped 8 bases and J dropped 7; count of bases not matched to a gene: 5. The DNA for the CDR3 is TGTGCCAGCGGGGACTATGGGAATGAGCAGTTCTTC. Its translation is CASGDYGNEQFF.

The V gene is TRBV6-6, the J gene TRBJ2-7; 7 bases are a match to TRBD1. With 5 bases clipped from V and 5 bases from J, the junction kept 6 bases outside the gene matches. This CDR3 contains 13 residues. The germline V gene has CDR1 MNHNY and CDR2 SVGAGI (reference sequence). The CDR3 here is CASSPDRVHEQYF. The DNA for the CDR3 is TGTGCCAGCAGTCCAGACAGGGTCCACGAGCAGTACTTC.

In its sample, this clone was seen a few times. The chain employs TRBV7-9 and TRBJ2-3, with 11 bases lining up with TRBD1. Germline CDR1 reads SEHNR; CDR2 reads FQNEAQ (reference sequence). After removal of 6 bases from V and 2 bases from J, the junction contained 7 bases not matched to a gene. The CDR3 runs to 16 residues. The DNA of the CDR3 is TGTGCCAGCAGACACCGGGACAGGGGGTTCACAGATACGCAGTATTTT. Translated, it gives CASRHRDRGFTDTQYF.

The chain carries TRBV27 and TRBJ2-7; D ambiguous. This CDR3 region has 12 residues. The germline V gene has CDR1 MNHEY and CDR2 SMNVEV (reference sequence). V shed 4 bases and J shed 6 bases, with 10 bases lying between them. The DNA for the CDR3 is TGTGCCAGCAGTTCCCCTCGGTCCGAGCAGTACTTC. It codes for CASSSPRSEQYF.

CDR3: CASSYERGGNGAFF. CDR3 coding DNA: TGTGCCAGCAGTTACGAAAGGGGCGGGAACGGAGCTTTCTTT. This sequence joins TRBV6-6 and TRBJ1-1; maybe TRBD1 (5 bases). The CDR3 contains 14 residues. Looked up from germline, CDR1 is MNHNY and CDR2 is SVGAGI (reference sequence). Trimming pared 2 bases from V and 10 bases from J, leaving 17 bases between.

This sequence joins TRBV4-1 and TRBJ1-5; D gene ambiguous. Deletions cut 0 bases from V and 5 bases from J, with 8 bases between. The CDR3 extends over 14 amino acids. CDR1 is MGHRA, CDR2 YSYEKL, per germline. CDR3 in DNA: TGCGCCAGCAGCCAAGATATAGTTTATCAGCCCCAGCATTTT. Translated: CASSQDIVYQPQHF.